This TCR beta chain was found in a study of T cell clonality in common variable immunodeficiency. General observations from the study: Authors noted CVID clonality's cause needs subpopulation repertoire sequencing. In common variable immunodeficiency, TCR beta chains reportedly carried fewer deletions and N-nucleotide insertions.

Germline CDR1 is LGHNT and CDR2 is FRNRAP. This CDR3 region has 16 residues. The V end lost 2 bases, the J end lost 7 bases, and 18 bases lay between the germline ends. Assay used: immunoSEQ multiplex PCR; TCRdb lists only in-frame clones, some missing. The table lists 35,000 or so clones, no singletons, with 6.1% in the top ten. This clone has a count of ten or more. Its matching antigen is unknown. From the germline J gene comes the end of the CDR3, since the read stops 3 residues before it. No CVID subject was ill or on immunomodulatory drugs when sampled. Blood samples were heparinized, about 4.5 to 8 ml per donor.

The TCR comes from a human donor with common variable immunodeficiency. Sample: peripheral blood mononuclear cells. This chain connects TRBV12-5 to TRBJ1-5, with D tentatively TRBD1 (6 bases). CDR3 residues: CASGLSLSQGRQPQHF. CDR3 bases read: TGTGCTAGTGGTTTGTCCCTATCCCAGGGGCGCCAGCCC.